The 26 T cell receptor beta chains reported below all come from one sample, sequenced in a study of blood T cell repertoires in COVID-19. Produced via immunoSEQ multiplex PCR; TCRdb's table is partial and in-frame only. Counted here are some 77,000 clones, roughly 80% occurring once; the ten biggest clones make up about 28%. Sequencing was performed on peripheral blood. These receptors were obtained from a man in his 70s with acute or convalescent COVID-19.

The chain links TRBV7-3 to TRBJ2-7, with 7 nucleotides matching TRBD1. Per the germline V gene, CDR1 is SGHTA and CDR2 is FQGTGA. This CDR3 has 13 residues. J gave up 6 bases and V 1 base, and 3 bases lay outside the gene matches. The CDR3 region is CASSLNSGGEQYF. CDR3 nucleotide sequence: TGTGCCAGCAGCTTAAATTCAGGGGGCGAGCAGTACTTC. The whole variable domain, filled in from reference TRBV7-3 and TRBJ2-7, reads GAGVSQTPSNKVTEKGKYVELRCDPISGHTALYWYRQSLGQGPEFLIYFQGTGAADDSGLPNDRFFAVRPEGSVSTLKIQRTERGDSAVYLCASSLNSGGEQYFGPGTRLTVT.

This chain connects TRBV19 to TRBJ2-7; D is possibly TRBD1 (5 bases). This CDR3 has 12 residues. The germline gives CDR1 LNHDA, CDR2 SQIVND (reference sequence). V was trimmed by 4 bases and J by 4 bases, leaving 8 bases between them. In DNA, the CDR3 is TGTGCCAGTAGTACTAGGGGTTACGAGCAGTACTTC. Protein product: CASSTRGYEQYF.

The V call is TRBV2, the J call TRBJ2-1, with 8 nucleotides matching TRBD2. Trimming at V came to 2 bases and at J to 4 bases, leaving 1 base not matched to a gene. The germline V gene has CDR1 SNHLY and CDR2 FYNNEI. This CDR3 contains 14 residues. The DNA for the CDR3 is TGTGCCAGCAGTGAAAGCGGGGGTTACAATGAGCAGTTCTTC. It specifies CASSESGGYNEQFF.

This sequence joins TRBV19 and TRBJ2-2; 12 bases are shared with TRBD2. Germline V gives CDR1 LNHDA, CDR2 SQIVND (reference sequence). With 6 bases clipped from V and 4 bases from J, the junction kept 15 bases outside the gene matches. The CDR3 length is 19 residues. CDR3 loop: CASRKRTSGTTPGTGELFF. For the CDR3, the DNA is TGTGCCAGTAGAAAGAGGACTAGCGGGACGACGCCCGGCACCGGGGAGCTGTTTTTT.

This chain joins TRBV12-2 and TRBJ1-4; no check of the table's D call, TRBD1, against the DNA was made. TRBV12-2 is flagged as a pseudogene. The CDR3 has 12 residues. CDR3 nucleotides: TGTGCAAGTCGCCTAAGGGGGGAAAAACTGTTTTTT. Amino acid sequence: CASRLRGEKLFF.

J is TRBJ2-7 and V is TRBV9; TRBD1 agrees at 10 bases. The CDR3 length is 15 residues. The germline CDR1 and CDR2 sequences are SGDLS and YYNGEE. Trimming took 4 bases from V and 6 from J; bases not matched to a gene: 10. The CDR3 region has the DNA TGTGCCAGCAGCTTACGACAGGGGGCGGAAGGCGAGCAGTACTTC. Encoded protein: CASSLRQGAEGEQYF.

This sequence joins TRBV30 and TRBJ2-1, with 9 bases lining up with TRBD2. This CDR3 is built from 15 residues. The germline V gene has CDR1 GTSNPN and CDR2 SVGIG (reference sequence). The ends lost 1 base at V and 3 bases at J; junction bases unmatched: 4. The CDR3 coding sequence is TGTGCCTGGAGTGAAAATAGCGGGAGCTACAATGAGCAGTTCTTC. Residues: CAWSENSGSYNEQFF. The variable domain in full, with the rest retrieved from reference TRBV30 and TRBJ2-1, is SQTIHQWPATLVQPVGSPLSLECTVEGTSNPNLYWYRQAAGRGLQLLFYSVGIGQISSEVPQNLSASRPQDRQFILSSKKLLLSDSGFYLCAWSENSGSYNEQFFGPGTRLTVL.

This chain uses TRBV6-5 with TRBJ1-1, with 7 positions matching TRBD1. J was trimmed by 10 bases and V by 7 bases; bases with no gene match: 18. The CDR3 length is 15 residues. The germline CDR1 and CDR2 sequences are MNHEY and SVGAGI. CDR3 DNA: TGTGCCAGCACCTCGAGGGGGCAGGGGGATATAGGAGCTTTCTTT. Translating it yields CASTSRGQGDIGAFF.

The chain employs TRBV6-5 and TRBJ1-1, with 7 bases aligning to TRBD1. The germline V gene has CDR1 MNHEY and CDR2 SVGAGI. CDR3 length equals 13 residues. V trimming: 10 bases; J trimming: 4 bases; junction bases outside the gene matches: 9. The CDR3 spells CATDQGDSTEAFF. CDR3 sequence (DNA): TGTGCCACCGACCAGGGGGATAGCACTGAAGCTTTCTTT.

The chain is built from TRBV3-1 (or the pseudogene TRBV3-2) and TRBJ2-4; the D gene is possibly TRBD2 (5 bases). Germline-derived CDR1 and CDR2 are LGHDT and YNNKEL (reference sequence). Trimming removed 0 bases from V and 2 bases from J, with 8 bases in between. CDR3 length: 15 amino acids. The CDR3 sequence: CASSQDPGTKNIQYF. CDR3 bases: TGTGCCAGCAGCCAAGATCCGGGAACCAAAAACATTCAGTACTTC.

Only one count was recorded for this clone. This chain joins TRBV29-1 and TRBJ1-4; D not certain. Trimming stripped 7 bases from V and 4 bases from J, with 13 bases between. This CDR3 is built from 13 residues. Per germline, CDR1 SQVTM and CDR2 ANQGSEA. The CDR3 DNA follows: TGCAGCGCCCTGCTTCCGGGTAATGAAAAACTGTTTTTT. It translates to CSALLPGNEKLFF.

For this clone: The sample has other DNA sequences that encode this CDR3 too. The chain employs TRBV5-1 and TRBJ2-5, with D perhaps matching TRBD1 (6 bases). The CDR3 loop spans 14 amino acids. Germline assignment: CDR1 SGHRS and CDR2 YFSETQ. V was pared by 0 bases and J by 3 bases, with 9 bases between. CDR3 region: CASSLVAGEETQYF. CDR3 DNA sequence: TGCGCCAGCAGCTTGGTGGCAGGGGAAGAGACCCAGTACTTC.

This chain connects TRBV9 to TRBJ2-6; a possible D gene is TRBD1 (5 bases). The CDR3 sequence is 16 residues long. Germline-derived CDR1 and CDR2 are SGDLS and YYNGEE. The V end was cut by 4 bases, the J end by 4 bases, with 15 bases between. The CDR3, as DNA: TGTGCCAGCAGCCCAAGTATAGGGGCAGGGGCCAACGTCCTGACTTTC. It is translated as CASSPSIGAGANVLTF.

The chain is built from TRBV29-1 and TRBJ2-7; D is perhaps TRBD2 (6 bases). The CDR3 consists of 12 residues. Deletions cut 6 bases from V and 0 bases from J, with 9 bases between. Germline loops: CDR1 SQVTM, CDR2 ANQGSEA. CDR3 sequence reads: CSVAGGSYEQYF. The CDR3 coding sequence is TGCAGCGTGGCCGGGGGCTCCTACGAGCAGTACTTC.

The chain uses TRBV19 and TRBJ2-7; 10 bases are shared with TRBD2. J lost 4 bases, V lost 10 bases, and 13 bases had no gene match. Germline CDR1 LNHDA, CDR2 SQIVND (reference sequence). The CDR3 has 15 amino acids. The CDR3 protein is CATKGAGLAAYEQYF. The CDR3 nucleotides are TGTGCCACAAAGGGGGCCGGACTAGCGGCTTACGAGCAGTACTTC.

J is TRBJ1-1 and V is TRBV6-5; D is ambiguous. V lost 5 bases, J lost 0 bases, and 7 bases lay in between. The CDR3 has 13 amino acids. Looked up from germline, CDR1 is MNHEY and CDR2 is SVGAGI. Written as DNA, the CDR3 is TGTGCCAGCAGTAGCCTTATGAACACTGAAGCTTTCTTT. This translates into CASSSLMNTEAFF.

The chain employs TRBV5-1 and TRBJ2-4; 7 bases align to TRBD2. CDR1 SGHRS and CDR2 YFSETQ come from the germline V gene. The CDR3 extends over 15 amino acids. V gave up 0 bases and J gave up 0 bases; unmatched junction bases: 0. The CDR3 sequence: CASSLVAGAKNIQYF. The CDR3 DNA is TGCGCCAGCAGCTTGGTAGCGGGAGCCAAAAACATTCAGTACTTC.

This sequence joins TRBV7-3 and TRBJ2-1, with 11 positions matching TRBD2. The CDR3 is made up of 16 amino acids. Germline lookup yields CDR1 SGHTA and CDR2 FQGTGA. The trim removed 5 bases at V and 3 bases at J, leaving 6 bases unmatched. CDR3 DNA: TGTGCCAGCAGCGCCGGCGGACTAGCGGGCTACAATGAGCAGTTCTTC. Its protein product is CASSAGGLAGYNEQFF.

The chain links TRBV28 to TRBJ2-5; D may be TRBD2 (5 bases). This CDR3 contains 13 residues. V shed 7 bases and J shed 5 bases, with 14 bases lying between them. CDR1 and CDR2 (germline): MDHEN, SYDVKM. The CDR3 here is CASTNAGGETQYF. CDR3 in DNA: TGTGCCAGCACTAACGCCGGCGGGGAGACCCAGTACTTC.

This sequence joins TRBV30 and TRBJ2-1, with D uncertain. Looked up from germline, CDR1 is GTSNPN and CDR2 is SVGIG (reference sequence). The CDR3 sequence is 12 residues long. V was clipped by 3 bases and J by 1 base, with 4 bases between them. The CDR3 DNA follows: TGTGCCTGGAGCGGTTCCTACAATGAGCAGTTCTTC. The encoded protein is CAWSGSYNEQFF.

This clone turned up a few times. The chain has TRBV29-1 and TRBJ2-2, with no clear D. The CDR3 sequence is 14 residues long. Germline values: CDR1 SQVTM, CDR2 ANQGSEA. V lost 6 bases, J lost 1 base, and 12 bases lay in between. CDR3 sequence: CSVRPPGNTGELFF. CDR3 sequence (DNA): TGCAGCGTCCGACCTCCAGGGAACACCGGGGAGCTGTTTTTT.

This clone is a singleton in its sample. The chain has TRBV6-5 and TRBJ1-1; TRBD1 matches 7 bases. V lost 1 base and J lost 5; bases outside the gene matches: 10. Germline values: CDR1 MNHEY, CDR2 SVGAGI. The CDR3 runs to 16 residues. CDR3 sequence reads: CASSYLWTGQRTEAFF. DNA for the CDR3: TGTGCCAGCAGTTACTTATGGACAGGTCAAAGGACTGAAGCTTTCTTT.

CDR3: CASSMGQGAGTEAFF. For the CDR3, the DNA is TGTGCCAGCAGCATGGGACAGGGGGCCGGCACTGAAGCTTTCTTT. The chain uses TRBV9 and TRBJ1-1; 12 bases map to TRBD1. Trimming cost V 4 bases and J 4 bases; bases outside gene matches: 5. CDR1 SGDLS and CDR2 YYNGEE come from the germline V gene. The CDR3 is 15 amino acids.

The chain has TRBV4-2 and TRBJ1-1, with a possible D match to TRBD1 (5 bases). The V end lost 2 bases, the J end lost 7 bases, and 14 bases lay between the germline ends. Looked up from germline, CDR1 is LGHNA and CDR2 is YNFKEQ. This CDR3 has 14 amino acids. The CDR3 DNA reads TGTGCCAGCAGCCAAAATTCCAGGGTTGATGAAGCTTTCTTT. Amino acids: CASSQNSRVDEAFF.

The gene calls are TRBV3-1 (or the pseudogene TRBV3-2) and TRBJ1-1; 11 nucleotides align to TRBD1. The CDR3 consists of 16 residues. Trimming took 6 bases from V and 6 from J; bases not matched to a gene: 12. CDR1 is LGHDT, CDR2 YNNKEL, per germline (reference sequence). CDR3 sequence (DNA): TGTGCCAGCAGTCTCACTCATCCGGGACAGGGGGCTGAAGCTTTCTTT. It yields the protein CASSLTHPGQGAEAFF.

The chain couples TRBV4-2 to TRBJ2-1, with TRBD1 matching over 9 bases. V was clipped by 0 bases and J by 8 bases; unmatched bases: 14. The CDR3 loop spans 18 amino acids. The V gene's germline CDR1 is LGHNA and CDR2 YNFKEQ. The CDR3, as DNA: TGTGCCAGCAGCCAAGATCCCTTACCCGACAGGGGGTCCGATGAGCAGTTCTTC. Its translation is CASSQDPLPDRGSDEQFF.